The next 28 T cell receptor beta chains were all read from a single sample in a study of T cells in Graves' hyperthyroidism and ophthalmopathy. What was amplified from RNA transcripts were TCR beta CDR3 regions. The HTBI primer set drove a first-round RT-PCR of the TCR CDR3. TCRdb used MiXCR to reprocess the multiplex PCR reads, holding one entry per CDR3 protein. The top ten hold 13% to 15% of the sample, which has approximately 400,000 distinct CDR3 sequences, about 15% seen once. The sequenced sample was blood. The receptors were sampled from a woman aged 18-29 years with Graves' hyperthyroidism.

A few counts support this clonotype. V and J are TRBV7-9 and TRBJ2-7; D possibly matches TRBD1 or TRBD2 (5 bases each). With 7 bases removed from V and 5 bases from J, the gap between germline ends came to 12 bases. This CDR3 has 12 amino acids. CDR1 and CDR2 from the germline V gene are SEHNR and FQNEAQ (reference sequence). The CDR3 DNA follows: TGTGCCAGCAATCAGGGAGTGGACGAGCAGTACTTC. It specifies CASNQGVDEQYF.

The rearrangement uses TRBV4-1 and TRBJ1-6, with a weak D call TRBD1 (6 bases). CDR1 and CDR2 (germline): MGHRA, YSYEKL. The CDR3 loop spans 15 amino acids. V lost 6 bases, J lost 10 bases, and 19 bases lay in between. CDR3 in amino acids: CASRTLAGVWSPLHF. The CDR3 DNA sequence: TGCGCCAGCAGAACCCTGGCAGGGGTATGGTCACCCCTCCACTTT.

Concerning this clonotype: A much larger clone is a single base away; this may be a read error. The chain employs TRBV2 and TRBJ2-7, with a tentative D call TRBD2 (5 bases). Germline lookup yields CDR1 SNHLY and CDR2 FYNNEI. CDR3 length: 14 amino acids. CDR3 amino acids: CTSSGRKSSYEQYF. CDR3 DNA sequence: TGTACCAGCAGCGGACGGAAAAGCTCCTACGAGCAGTACTTC.

This clonotype was observed a handful of times. V is TRBV20-1 and J is TRBJ2-1; 10 nucleotides align to TRBD2. Germline trimming cut 1 base from V and 5 bases from J; bases unmatched to any gene: 5. The CDR3 spans 15 residues. CDR1 and CDR2 from the germline V gene are DFQATT and SNEGSKA (reference sequence). The CDR3 nucleotides read TGCAGTGCTAGAGCTACAGCGGGAGGGGACAATGAGCAGTTCTTC. Translating it yields CSARATAGGDNEQFF.

The sample holds many counts of this clonotype. This chain links TRBV5-8 with TRBJ1-4; 9 bases are shared with TRBD1. This CDR3 has 17 amino acids. Trimming cost V 4 bases and J 0 bases; bases outside gene matches: 7. Germline V gene data show CDR1 as SGHTS and CDR2 as YDEGEE. The CDR3 sequence: CASSLSRDRATNEKLFF. The CDR3 DNA is TGTGCCAGCAGCCTGTCCCGGGACAGGGCAACTAATGAAAAACTGTTTTTT.

This clonotype was seen more than once but under ten times. V gene TRBV15 combines with J gene TRBJ2-5, with D hard to call. The V end lost 3 bases, the J end lost 0 bases, and 8 bases lay between the germline ends. This CDR3 has 14 residues. Germline CDR1 and CDR2: LNHNV and YYDKDF (reference sequence). The CDR3 DNA reads TGTGCCACCAGCAGGGCGCGCTACCAAGAGACCCAGTACTTC. It is translated as CATSRARYQETQYF.

J is TRBJ1-6 and V is TRBV2; TRBD1 is a possible D gene (6 bases). Trimming shortened V by 7 bases and J by 0 bases, and 13 bases separated the two germline ends. Per the germline V gene, CDR1 is SNHLY and CDR2 is FYNNEI. The CDR3 has 16 residues. CDR3 region: CASKRQANSYNSPLHF. In DNA, the CDR3 is TGTGCCAGCAAGAGACAGGCGAACTCCTATAATTCACCCCTCCACTTT.

This clonotype was found many times. This sequence joins TRBV28 and TRBJ1-2, with TRBD1 as a possible D gene (5 bases). The CDR3 sequence is 15 residues long. The V gene's germline CDR1 is MDHEN and CDR2 SYDVKM. The ends were cut back, 7 bases at V and 5 bases at J, with 20 bases in the middle. CDR3 sequence: CASTLRGGLAYGYTF. The DNA of the CDR3 is TGTGCCAGCACCTTAAGGGGTGGGCTGGCGTATGGCTACACCTTC.

The V call is TRBV2, the J call TRBJ2-2, with D uncertain. The germline V gene encodes CDR1 SNHLY and CDR2 FYNNEI. The CDR3 covers 14 residues. V lost 5 bases, J lost 5 bases, and 12 bases lay in between. Here the CDR3 DNA reads TGTGCCAGCAGTTTAGGGTGGAGAACCGGGGAGCTGTTTTTT. Its protein product is CASSLGWRTGELFF.

In this sample, this clonotype turned up many times. J is TRBJ1-1 and V is TRBV27; 9 bases are shared with TRBD1. Germline lookup yields CDR1 MNHEY and CDR2 SMNVEV (reference sequence). The CDR3 covers 15 residues. V shed 6 bases, J shed 0 bases, and the junction held 5 bases outside the gene matches. CDR3 coding DNA: TGTGCCAGCAGCAAAAGGGACAGGGTGAACACTGAAGCTTTCTTT. Residues: CASSKRDRVNTEAFF.

The genes are TRBV2 and TRBJ1-1; 12 nucleotides agree with TRBD1. Unmatched junction bases numbered 9, after V lost 5 bases and J lost 8 bases. The CDR3 is 15 residues long. CDR1 SNHLY and CDR2 FYNNEI come from the germline V gene. In DNA form, the CDR3 reads TGTGCCAGCAGTCTCACCGGGACAGGGGGCTTGGAAGCTTTCTTT. This translates into CASSLTGTGGLEAFF.

This clonotype was detected a few times. The chain links TRBV29-1 to TRBJ2-7, with D unresolved. CDR1 and CDR2 from the germline V gene are SQVTM and ANQGSEA. V lost 7 bases and J 4 bases, leaving 11 bases between the germline ends. This CDR3 has 11 amino acids. The CDR3, as DNA: TGCAGCGGCGTCCTCGGGTACGAGCAGTACTTC. Protein sequence: CSGVLGYEQYF.

This clonotype was counted at least ten times. This chain joins TRBV7-2 and TRBJ1-6; no clear D. The germline V and J ends were trimmed by 1 base and 9 bases, with 13 bases remaining between them. The CDR3 extends over 15 amino acids. Germline V gene lookup returns CDR1 SGHTA and CDR2 FQGNSA. The chain's CDR3 is CASSLVRASGSPLHF. CDR3 nucleotides: TGTGCCAGCAGCTTAGTCCGGGCCTCGGGTTCACCCCTCCACTTT.

On this clonotype: This may stem from a read error, because a much larger clone lies one nucleotide away. The genes are TRBV5-1 and TRBJ2-7; 7 bases fit TRBD2. Germline trimming cut 8 bases from V and 6 bases from J; bases unmatched to any gene: 8. Germline loops: CDR1 SGHRS, CDR2 YFSETQ. This CDR3 is built from 12 residues. The CDR3 region has the DNA TGCGCCAGGCGGGGGACCTACTGCGAGCAGTACTTC. It specifies CARRGTYCEQYF.

This clonotype showed up many times. The chain carries TRBV11-2 and TRBJ1-1, with D uncertain. Germline V CDR1 and CDR2: SGHAT, FQNNGV. The ends were cut back, 3 bases at V and 6 bases at J, with 5 bases in the middle. The length of the CDR3 is 11 residues. The CDR3 DNA reads TGTGCCAGCAGCTTCACAGCTGAAGCTTTCTTT. It is translated as CASSFTAEAFF.

The chain combines TRBV28 with TRBJ2-1; 7 bases agree with TRBD1. Trimming removed 5 bases from V and 6 bases from J; junction bases left unmatched: 7. The germline gives CDR1 MDHEN, CDR2 SYDVKM. CDR3 length equals 14 residues. The CDR3 sequence: CASSAPTGFNEQFF. In DNA, the CDR3 is TGTGCCAGCAGTGCCCCGACAGGGTTCAATGAGCAGTTCTTC.

This clonotype was counted ten times or more. The CDR3 loop is CASSLSFFFPAGSVYEQYF. CDR3 DNA: TGTGCCAGCAGTTTATCGTTTTTTTTTCCGGCGGGGAGTGTTTACGAGCAGTACTTC. The gene calls are TRBV28 and TRBJ2-7; possible D gene TRBD2, 6 bases. The ends were cut back, 1 base at V and 4 bases at J, with 26 bases in the middle. The CDR3 contains 19 residues. Germline V gene sequence: CDR1 MDHEN, CDR2 SYDVKM.

There are many counts of this clonotype. The V call is TRBV20-1, the J call TRBJ1-4; D not certain. Germline values: CDR1 DFQATT, CDR2 SNEGSKA (reference sequence). This CDR3 has 12 amino acids. V was cut by 5 bases and J by 7 bases, with 11 bases left in between. CDR3 residues: CSAPLVTEKLFF. CDR3 sequence (DNA): TGCAGTGCTCCTTTGGTTACTGAAAAACTGTTTTTT.

This clonotype was recorded many times. The V call is TRBV28, the J call TRBJ1-4; D gene ambiguous. CDR1 is MDHEN and CDR2 is SYDVKM in the germline V gene. The CDR3 is 15 residues long. V was clipped by 4 bases and J by 7 bases, with 16 bases between them. DNA of the CDR3: TGTGCCAGCAGTTCCCAAATGGGGAGCAGTGAAAAACTGTTTTTT. Its translation is CASSSQMGSSEKLFF.

This clonotype was detected ten times or more. V is TRBV20-1 and J is TRBJ2-1; weak D call: TRBD2 (5 bases). The CDR3 extends over 13 amino acids. Germline assignment: CDR1 DFQATT and CDR2 SNEGSKA (reference sequence). V dropped 4 bases and J dropped 10 bases, with 17 bases sitting between them. CDR3 region: CSAMDSGQLEQFF. CDR3 sequence (DNA): TGCAGTGCTATGGACTCCGGCCAATTAGAGCAGTTCTTC.

The chain has TRBV24-1 and TRBJ2-2, with a weak D call TRBD2 (6 bases). Germline-derived CDR1 and CDR2 are KGHDR and SFDVKD. The CDR3 spans 16 residues. The V gene lost 4 bases and the J gene lost 5 bases, with 16 bases spanning the gap. CDR3 DNA: TGTGCCACCAGTGACTTTACCGGTGGGGGGACCGGGGAGCTGTTTTTT. Amino acids: CATSDFTGGGTGELFF.

The J gene is TRBJ2-1, the V gene TRBV3-1, with 14 positions matching TRBD2. CDR1 is LGHDT, CDR2 YNNKEL, per germline (reference sequence). This CDR3 is 16 amino acids long. J was trimmed by 5 bases and V by 3 bases; bases with no gene match: 3. CDR3 amino acids: CASSQTSGRGDNEQFF. The CDR3 nucleotides are TGTGCCAGCAGCCAGACTAGCGGGAGGGGGGACAATGAGCAGTTCTTC.

This clonotype was detected ten times or more. This chain uses TRBV7-9 with TRBJ1-1; D might be TRBD1 (6 bases). There are 15 residues in the CDR3. Germline V CDR1 and CDR2: SEHNR, FQNEAQ (reference sequence). V was pared by 6 bases and J by 6 bases, with 20 bases between. The CDR3 DNA reads as TGTGCCAGCAGTTTAACCCAGGGGACTTCAGCTGAAGCTTTCTTT. Translated: CASSLTQGTSAEAFF.

The V and J genes are TRBV4-3 and TRBJ1-3, with D unclear. Trimming shortened V by 0 bases and J by 0 bases, and 6 bases separated the two germline ends. Germline V gene sequence: CDR1 LGHNA, CDR2 YSLEER. The CDR3 consists of 15 residues. This CDR3 reads CASSQDTVSGNTIYF. CDR3 nucleotides: TGCGCCAGCAGCCAAGATACAGTCTCTGGAAACACCATATATTTT.

This clonotype was recorded at least ten times. The chain joins TRBV7-2 to TRBJ2-7; D call uncertain. CDR3 length equals 14 residues. V lost 0 bases to trimming and J lost 5 bases, with 11 bases between them. CDR1 and CDR2 (germline): SGHTA, FQGNSA. The CDR3 spells CASSLARFANEQYF. The CDR3 bases are TGTGCCAGCAGCTTAGCTAGGTTTGCCAACGAGCAGTACTTC.

There are many counts of this clonotype. The gene calls are TRBV29-1 and TRBJ1-1; TRBD1 is a possible D gene (5 bases). The CDR3 spans 14 residues. V gave up 0 bases and J gave up 1 base, with 9 bases separating them. CDR1 is SQVTM, CDR2 ANQGSEA, per germline. The CDR3 DNA follows: TGCAGCGTTGAAGACCTGACAGCGAACACTGAAGCTTTCTTT. Amino acid sequence: CSVEDLTANTEAFF.

This clonotype was observed at least ten times. This chain links TRBV15 with TRBJ1-1, with a tentative D call TRBD1 (5 bases). V was clipped by 8 bases and J by 7 bases, with 20 bases between them. The CDR3 runs 14 residues. From germline, CDR1 is LNHNV and CDR2 YYDKDF (reference sequence). The CDR3 sequence: CATRPLRGRGEAFF. Here the CDR3 DNA reads TGTGCCACCCGTCCCTTGCGAGGGAGGGGTGAAGCTTTCTTT. Full variable domain (outside the CDR3, taken from reference TRBV15 and TRBJ1-1): DAMVIQNPRYQVTQFGKPVTLSCSQTLNHNVMYWYQQKSSQAPKLLFHYYDKDFNNEADTPDNFQSRRPNTSFCFLDIRSPGLGDTAMYLCATRPLRGRGEAFFGQGTRLTVV.

This clonotype has at least ten counts. The rearrangement joins TRBV6-2 or TRBV6-3 to TRBJ2-5; 8 bases line up with TRBD1. The CDR3 loop spans 15 amino acids. V was clipped by 5 bases and J by 2 bases; unmatched bases: 7. CDR1 is MNHEY and CDR2 is SVGEGT in the germline V gene. Here the CDR3 reads CASSPQGAKQETQYF. The CDR3 nucleotides are TGTGCCAGCAGTCCCCAGGGGGCAAAACAAGAGACCCAGTACTTC.